This TCR beta chain was documented in a study of OX40 agonist ivuxolimab in advanced cancers. The repertoire was sequenced with immunoSEQ multiplex PCR; TCRdb's copy has only in-frame clones and lacks some. The table has over 100,000 clones, less than 95% seen once; the top ten hold 0.95% to 1.4%. This CDR3 has 15 residues. With 5 bases removed from V and 6 bases from J, the gap between germline ends came to 20 bases. Germline V gene lookup returns CDR1 MDHEN and CDR2 SYDVKM. The source of this sequence is an adult with an advanced solid tumor such as melanoma, head and neck, liver or kidney cancer. Sequences were derived from CD4+ or CD8+ T cells sorted from blood, sampled in a trial of the OX40 agonist ivuxolimab. The V call is TRBV28, the J call TRBJ2-7, with a possible D match to TRBD1 (6 bases). CDR3 sequence: CASSTVQSRDIEQYF. Here the CDR3 DNA reads TGTGCCAGCAGTACTGTCCAATCCCGGGACATCGAGCAGTACTTC.